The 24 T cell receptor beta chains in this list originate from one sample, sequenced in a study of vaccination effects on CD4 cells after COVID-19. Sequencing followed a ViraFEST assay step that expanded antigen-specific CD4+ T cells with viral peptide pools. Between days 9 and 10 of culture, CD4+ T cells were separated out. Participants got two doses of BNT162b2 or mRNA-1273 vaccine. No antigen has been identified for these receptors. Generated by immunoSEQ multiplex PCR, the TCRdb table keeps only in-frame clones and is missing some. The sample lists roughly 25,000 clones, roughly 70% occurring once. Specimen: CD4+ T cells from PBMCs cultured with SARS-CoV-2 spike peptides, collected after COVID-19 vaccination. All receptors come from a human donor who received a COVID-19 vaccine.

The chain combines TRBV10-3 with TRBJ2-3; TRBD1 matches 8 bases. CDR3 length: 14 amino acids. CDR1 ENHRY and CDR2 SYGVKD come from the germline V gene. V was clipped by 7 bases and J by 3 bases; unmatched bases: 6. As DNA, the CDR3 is TGTGCCATCACCATGACAGGGGAGACAGATACGCAGTATTTT. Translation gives CAITMTGETDTQYF.

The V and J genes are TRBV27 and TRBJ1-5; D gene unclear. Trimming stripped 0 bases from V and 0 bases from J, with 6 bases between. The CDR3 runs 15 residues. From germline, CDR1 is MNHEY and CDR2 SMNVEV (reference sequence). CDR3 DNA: TGTGCCAGCAGTTTATCGCCTGCTAGCAATCAGCCCCAGCATTTT. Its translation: CASSLSPASNQPQHF.

The CDR3 DNA reads as TGTGCCAGCAGCCAGGGACTAGCGGAAAACTACGAGCAGTACTTC. Translated: CASSQGLAENYEQYF. V gene TRBV6-5 combines with J gene TRBJ2-7, with 11 bases fitting TRBD2. The CDR3 has 15 amino acids. Germline-derived CDR1 and CDR2 are MNHEY and SVGAGI. The V and J ends lost 6 bases and 3 bases, in that order; junction bases with no gene match: 7.

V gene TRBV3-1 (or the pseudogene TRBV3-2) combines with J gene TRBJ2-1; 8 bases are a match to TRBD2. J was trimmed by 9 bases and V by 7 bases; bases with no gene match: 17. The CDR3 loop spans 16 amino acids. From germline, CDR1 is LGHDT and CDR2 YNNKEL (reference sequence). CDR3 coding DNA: TGTGCCAGCAATCACCGGGGGGGCGGACCGTCTAGTGAGCAGTTCTTC. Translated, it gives CASNHRGGGPSSEQFF.

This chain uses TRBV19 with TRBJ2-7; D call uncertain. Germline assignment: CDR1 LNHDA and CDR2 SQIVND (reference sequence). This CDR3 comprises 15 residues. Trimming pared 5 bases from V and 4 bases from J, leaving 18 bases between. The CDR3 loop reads CASSSSPAPQYEQYF. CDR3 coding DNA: TGTGCCAGTAGTTCTTCCCCAGCTCCACAATACGAGCAGTACTTC.

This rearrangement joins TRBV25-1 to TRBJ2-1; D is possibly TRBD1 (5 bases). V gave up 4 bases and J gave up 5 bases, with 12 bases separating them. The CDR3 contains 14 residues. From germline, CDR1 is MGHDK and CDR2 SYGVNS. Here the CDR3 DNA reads TGTGCCAGCAGTGGATACAGGCGAAACAATGAGCAGTTCTTC. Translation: CASSGYRRNNEQFF. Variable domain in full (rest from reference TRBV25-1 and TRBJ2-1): EADIYQTPRYLVIGTGKKITLECSQTMGHDKMYWYQQDPGMELHLIHYSYGVNSTEKGDLSSESTVSRIRTEHFPLTLESARPSHTSQYLCASSGYRRNNEQFFGPGTRLTVL.

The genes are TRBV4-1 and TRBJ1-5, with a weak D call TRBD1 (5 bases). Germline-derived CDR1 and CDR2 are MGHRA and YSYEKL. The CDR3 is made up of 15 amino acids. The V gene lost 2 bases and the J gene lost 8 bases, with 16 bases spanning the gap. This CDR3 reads CASSQLMQGKEPQHF. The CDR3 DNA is TGCGCCAGCAGCCAACTCATGCAGGGCAAGGAGCCCCAGCATTTT.

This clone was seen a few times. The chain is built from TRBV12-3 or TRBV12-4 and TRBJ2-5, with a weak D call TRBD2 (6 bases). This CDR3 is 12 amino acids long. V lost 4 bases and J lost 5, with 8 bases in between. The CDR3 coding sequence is TGTGCCAGCAGTTGGGACTGGGAGACCCAGTACTTC. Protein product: CASSWDWETQYF.

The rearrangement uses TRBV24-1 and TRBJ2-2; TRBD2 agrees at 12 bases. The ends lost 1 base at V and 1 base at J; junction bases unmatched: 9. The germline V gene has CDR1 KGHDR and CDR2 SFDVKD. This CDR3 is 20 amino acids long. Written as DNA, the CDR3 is TGTGCCACCAGTGATTTAAGACTAGCGGGAGTGGCGCGGAACACCGGGGAGCTGTTTTTT. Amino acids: CATSDLRLAGVARNTGELFF.

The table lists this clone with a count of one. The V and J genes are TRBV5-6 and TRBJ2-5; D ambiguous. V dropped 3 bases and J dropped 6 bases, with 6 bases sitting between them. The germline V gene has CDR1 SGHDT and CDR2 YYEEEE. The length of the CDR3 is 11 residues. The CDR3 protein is CASSSSKTQYF. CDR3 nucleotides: TGTGCCAGCAGCTCAAGCAAGACCCAGTACTTC. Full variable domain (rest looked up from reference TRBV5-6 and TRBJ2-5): DAGVTQSPTHLIKTRGQQVTLRCSPKSGHDTVSWYQQALGQGPQFIFQYYEEEERQRGNFPDRFSGHQFPNYSSELNVNALLLGDSALYLCASSSSKTQYFGPGTRLLVL.

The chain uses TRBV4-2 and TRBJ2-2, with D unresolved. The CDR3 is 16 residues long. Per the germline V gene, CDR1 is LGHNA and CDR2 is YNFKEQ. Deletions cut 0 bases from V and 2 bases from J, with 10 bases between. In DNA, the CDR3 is TGTGCCAGCAGCCAAGACACGACCCTCAACACCGGGGAGCTGTTTTTT. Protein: CASSQDTTLNTGELFF.

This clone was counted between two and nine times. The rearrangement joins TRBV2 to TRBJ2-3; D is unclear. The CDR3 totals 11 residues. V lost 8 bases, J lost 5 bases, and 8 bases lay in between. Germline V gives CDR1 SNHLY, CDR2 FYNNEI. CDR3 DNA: TGTGCCAGCGGATCCCTAGATACGCAGTATTTT. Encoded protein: CASGSLDTQYF.

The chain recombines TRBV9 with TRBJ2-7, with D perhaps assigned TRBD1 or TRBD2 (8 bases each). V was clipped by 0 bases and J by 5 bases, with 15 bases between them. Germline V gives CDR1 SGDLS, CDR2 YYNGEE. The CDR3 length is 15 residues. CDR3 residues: CASSVAVAGQDEQYF. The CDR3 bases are TGTGCCAGCAGCGTAGCGGTAGCGGGACAGGACGAGCAGTACTTC.

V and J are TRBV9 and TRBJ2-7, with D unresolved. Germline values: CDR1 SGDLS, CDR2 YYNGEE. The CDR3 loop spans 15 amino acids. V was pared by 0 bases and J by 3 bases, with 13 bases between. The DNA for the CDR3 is TGTGCCAGCAGCGTAGAAGCCCTATCGAGCTACGAGCAGTACTTC. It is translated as CASSVEALSSYEQYF.

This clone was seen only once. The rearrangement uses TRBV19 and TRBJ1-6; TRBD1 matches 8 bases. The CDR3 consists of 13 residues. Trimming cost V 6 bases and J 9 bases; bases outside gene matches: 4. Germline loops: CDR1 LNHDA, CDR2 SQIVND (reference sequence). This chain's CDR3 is CASSPDRGSPLHF. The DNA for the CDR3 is TGTGCCAGTAGCCCAGACAGGGGTTCACCCCTCCACTTT.

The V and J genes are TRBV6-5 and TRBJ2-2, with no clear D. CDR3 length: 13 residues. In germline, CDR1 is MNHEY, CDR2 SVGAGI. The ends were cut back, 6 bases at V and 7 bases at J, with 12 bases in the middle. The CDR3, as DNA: TGTGCCAGCAGACAGTTGCTCGTCGGGGAGCTGTTTTTT. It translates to CASRQLLVGELFF.

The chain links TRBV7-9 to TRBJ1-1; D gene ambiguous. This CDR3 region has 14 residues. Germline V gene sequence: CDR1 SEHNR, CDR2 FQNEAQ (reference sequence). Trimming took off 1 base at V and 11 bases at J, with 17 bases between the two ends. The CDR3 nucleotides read TGTGCCAGCAGCTTAGAGGCAGGCCGCTTCTCGGCTTTCTTT. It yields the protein CASSLEAGRFSAFF.

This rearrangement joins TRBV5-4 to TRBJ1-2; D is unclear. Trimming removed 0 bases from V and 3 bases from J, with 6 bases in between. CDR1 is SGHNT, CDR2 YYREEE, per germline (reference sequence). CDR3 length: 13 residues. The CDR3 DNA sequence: TGTGCCAGCAGCTTGGACGGACACTATGGCTACACCTTC. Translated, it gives CASSLDGHYGYTF.

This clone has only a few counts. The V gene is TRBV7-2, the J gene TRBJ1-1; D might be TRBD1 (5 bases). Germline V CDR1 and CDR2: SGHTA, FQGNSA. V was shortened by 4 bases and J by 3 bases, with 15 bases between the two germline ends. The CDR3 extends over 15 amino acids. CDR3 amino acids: CASSSGHPGYTEAFF. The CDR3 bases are TGTGCCAGCAGCTCCGGACATCCGGGTTACACTGAAGCTTTCTTT.

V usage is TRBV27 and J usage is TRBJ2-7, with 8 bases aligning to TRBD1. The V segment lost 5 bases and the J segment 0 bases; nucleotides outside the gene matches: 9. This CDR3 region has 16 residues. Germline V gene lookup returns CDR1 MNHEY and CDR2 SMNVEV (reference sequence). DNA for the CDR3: TGTGCCAGCAGTCCCGGGACAGGCCATAGCTCCTACGAGCAGTACTTC. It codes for CASSPGTGHSSYEQYF.

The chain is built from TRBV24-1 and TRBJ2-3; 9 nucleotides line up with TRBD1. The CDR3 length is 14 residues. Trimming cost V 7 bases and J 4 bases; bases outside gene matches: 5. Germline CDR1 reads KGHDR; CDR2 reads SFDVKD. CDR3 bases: TGTGCCACCAGAAGACAGGGGGACGCAGATACGCAGTATTTT. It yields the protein CATRRQGDADTQYF.

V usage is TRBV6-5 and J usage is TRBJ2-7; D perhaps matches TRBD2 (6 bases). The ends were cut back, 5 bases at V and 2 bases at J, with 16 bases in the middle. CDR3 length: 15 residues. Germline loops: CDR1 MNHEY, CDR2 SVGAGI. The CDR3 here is CASSRFGGDTYEQYF. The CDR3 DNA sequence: TGTGCCAGCAGTCGTTTTGGCGGGGATACCTACGAGCAGTACTTC.

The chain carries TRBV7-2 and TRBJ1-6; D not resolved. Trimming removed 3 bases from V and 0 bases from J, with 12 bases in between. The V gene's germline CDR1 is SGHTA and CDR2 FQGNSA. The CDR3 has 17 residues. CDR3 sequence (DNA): TGTGCCAGCAGCTTTTGGAGAGCAAGCTCCTATAATTCACCCCTCCACTTT. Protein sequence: CASSFWRASSYNSPLHF.

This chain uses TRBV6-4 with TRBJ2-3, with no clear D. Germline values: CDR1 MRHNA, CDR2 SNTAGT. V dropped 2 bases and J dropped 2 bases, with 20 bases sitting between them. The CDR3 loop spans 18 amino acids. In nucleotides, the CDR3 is TGTGCCAGCAGTGACGACGGACGTACCGTCCTATTCACAGATACGCAGTATTTT. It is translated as CASSDDGRTVLFTDTQYF.